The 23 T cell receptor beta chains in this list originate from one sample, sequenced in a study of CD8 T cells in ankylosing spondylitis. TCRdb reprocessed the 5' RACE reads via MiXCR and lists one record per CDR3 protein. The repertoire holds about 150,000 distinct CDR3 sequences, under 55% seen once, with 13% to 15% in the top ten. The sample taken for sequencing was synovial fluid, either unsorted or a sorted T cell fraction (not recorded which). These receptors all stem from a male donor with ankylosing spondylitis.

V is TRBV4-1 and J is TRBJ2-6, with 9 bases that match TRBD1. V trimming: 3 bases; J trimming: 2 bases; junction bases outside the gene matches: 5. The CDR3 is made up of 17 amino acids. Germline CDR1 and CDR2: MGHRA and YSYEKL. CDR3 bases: TGCGCCAGCAGCCATCAGGACAGGGGTGCTGGGGCCAACGTCCTGACTTTC. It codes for CASSHQDRGAGANVLTF.

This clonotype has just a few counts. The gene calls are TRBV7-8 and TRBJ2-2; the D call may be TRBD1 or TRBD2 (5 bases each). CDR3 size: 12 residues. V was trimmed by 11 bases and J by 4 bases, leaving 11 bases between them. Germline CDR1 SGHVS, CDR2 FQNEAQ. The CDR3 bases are TGTGCCCCGGGACCATTCACCGGGGAGCTGTTTTTT. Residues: CAPGPFTGELFF.

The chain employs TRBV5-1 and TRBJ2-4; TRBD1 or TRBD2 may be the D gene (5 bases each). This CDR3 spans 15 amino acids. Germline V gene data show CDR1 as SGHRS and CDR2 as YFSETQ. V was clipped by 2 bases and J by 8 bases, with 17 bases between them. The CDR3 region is CASSFGRSMGDIQYF. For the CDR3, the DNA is TGCGCCAGCAGCTTTGGCAGATCGATGGGGGACATTCAGTACTTC.

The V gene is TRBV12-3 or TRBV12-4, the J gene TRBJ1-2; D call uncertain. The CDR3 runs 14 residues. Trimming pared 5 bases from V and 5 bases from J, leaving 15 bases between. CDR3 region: CASSASEWGYGYTF. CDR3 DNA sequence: TGTGCCAGCAGTGCCTCAGAGTGGGGATATGGCTACACCTTC.

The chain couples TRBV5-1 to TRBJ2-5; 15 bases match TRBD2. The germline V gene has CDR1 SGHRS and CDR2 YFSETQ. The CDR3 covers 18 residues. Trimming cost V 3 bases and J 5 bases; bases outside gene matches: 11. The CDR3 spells CASSWGLAGGRPMETQYF. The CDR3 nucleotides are TGCGCCAGCAGCTGGGGACTAGCGGGGGGACGCCCGATGGAGACCCAGTACTTC.

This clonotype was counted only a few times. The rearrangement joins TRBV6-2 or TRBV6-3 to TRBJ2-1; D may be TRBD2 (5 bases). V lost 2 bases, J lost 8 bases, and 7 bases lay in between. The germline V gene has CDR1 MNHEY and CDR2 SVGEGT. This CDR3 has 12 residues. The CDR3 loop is CASSYERYEQFF. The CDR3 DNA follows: TGTGCCAGCAGTTACGAGCGGTATGAGCAGTTCTTC.

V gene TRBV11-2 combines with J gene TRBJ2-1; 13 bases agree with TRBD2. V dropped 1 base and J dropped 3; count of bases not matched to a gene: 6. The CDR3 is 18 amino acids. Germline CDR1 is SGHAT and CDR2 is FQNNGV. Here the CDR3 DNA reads TGTGCCAGCAGCTTAGGACTAGCGGGGGGCGTACTCTACAATGAGCAGTTCTTC. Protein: CASSLGLAGGVLYNEQFF.

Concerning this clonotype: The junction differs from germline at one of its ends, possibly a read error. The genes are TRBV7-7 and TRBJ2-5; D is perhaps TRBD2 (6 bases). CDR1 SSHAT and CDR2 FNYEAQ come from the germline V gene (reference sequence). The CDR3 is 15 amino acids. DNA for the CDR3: TGTGCTAGCAGCTTAGATCCAGGGCGGGGAGAGACCCAGTACTTC. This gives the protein CASSLDPGRGETQYF. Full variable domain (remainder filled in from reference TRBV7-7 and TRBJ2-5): GAGVSQSPRYKVTKRGQDVTLRCDPISSHATLYWYQQALGQGPEFLTYFNYEAQPDKSGLPSDRFSAERPEGSISTLTIQRTEQRDSAMYRCASSLDPGRGETQYFGPGTRLLVL.

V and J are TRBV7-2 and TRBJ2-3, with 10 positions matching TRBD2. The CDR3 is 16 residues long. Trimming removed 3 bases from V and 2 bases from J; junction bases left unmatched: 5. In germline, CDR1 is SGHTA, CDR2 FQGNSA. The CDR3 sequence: CASSFQGLAPTDTQYF. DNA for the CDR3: TGTGCCAGCAGCTTTCAGGGACTAGCGCCCACAGATACGCAGTATTTT.

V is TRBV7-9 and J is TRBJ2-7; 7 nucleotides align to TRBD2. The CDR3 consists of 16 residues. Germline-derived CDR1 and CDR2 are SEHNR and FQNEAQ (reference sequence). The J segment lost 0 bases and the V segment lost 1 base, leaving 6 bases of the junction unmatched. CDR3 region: CASSLVWGGPSYEQYF. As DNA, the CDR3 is TGTGCCAGCAGCTTAGTTTGGGGGGGACCCTCCTACGAGCAGTACTTC. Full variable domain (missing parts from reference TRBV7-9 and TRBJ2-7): DTGVSQNPRHKITKRGQNVTFRCDPISEHNRLYWYRQTLGQGPEFLTYFQNEAQLEKSRLLSDRFSAERPKGSFSTLEIQRTEQGDSAMYLCASSLVWGGPSYEQYFGPGTRLTVT.

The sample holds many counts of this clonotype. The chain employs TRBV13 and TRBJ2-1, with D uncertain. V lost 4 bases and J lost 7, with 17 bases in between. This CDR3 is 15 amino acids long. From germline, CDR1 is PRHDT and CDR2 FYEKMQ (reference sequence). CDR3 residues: CASSSTERQGNEQFF. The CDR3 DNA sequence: TGTGCCAGCAGCTCGACCGAACGCCAAGGGAATGAGCAGTTCTTC.

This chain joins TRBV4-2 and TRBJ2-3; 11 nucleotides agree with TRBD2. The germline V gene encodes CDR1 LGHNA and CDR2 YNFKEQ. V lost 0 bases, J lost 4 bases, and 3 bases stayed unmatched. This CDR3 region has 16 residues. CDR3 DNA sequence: TGTGCCAGCAGCCAAGATTTTAGCGGGGGGGCAGATACGCAGTATTTT. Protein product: CASSQDFSGGADTQYF.

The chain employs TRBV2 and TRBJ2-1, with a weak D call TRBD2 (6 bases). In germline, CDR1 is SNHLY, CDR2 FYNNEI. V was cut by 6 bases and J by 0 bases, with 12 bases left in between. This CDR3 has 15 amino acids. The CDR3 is CASRAAGSSYNEQFF. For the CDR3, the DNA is TGTGCCAGCAGGGCTGCGGGGAGCTCCTACAATGAGCAGTTCTTC.

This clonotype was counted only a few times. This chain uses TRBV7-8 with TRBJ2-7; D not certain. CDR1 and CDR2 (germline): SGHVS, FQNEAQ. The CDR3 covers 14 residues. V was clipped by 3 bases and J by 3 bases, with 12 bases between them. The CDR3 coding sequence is TGTGCCAGCAGCTTCGACATATACTACTACGAGCAGTACTTC. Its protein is CASSFDIYYYEQYF.

In nucleotides, the CDR3 is TGTGCCAGCAGCCCTAGCGGGGGGGCCTCGGAGACCCAGTACTTC. Amino acids: CASSPSGGASETQYF. This rearrangement joins TRBV7-6 to TRBJ2-5; 12 positions match TRBD2. Germline-derived CDR1 and CDR2 are SGHVS and FNYEAQ. Trimming took 5 bases from V and 5 from J; bases not matched to a gene: 6. CDR3 size: 15 residues.

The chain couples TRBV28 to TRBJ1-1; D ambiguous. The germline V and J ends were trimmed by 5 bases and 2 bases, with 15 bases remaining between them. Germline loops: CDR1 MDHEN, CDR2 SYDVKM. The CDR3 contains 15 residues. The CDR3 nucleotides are TGTGCCAGCAGTAAACAGCGGAACAGAAACACTGAAGCTTTCTTT. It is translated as CASSKQRNRNTEAFF. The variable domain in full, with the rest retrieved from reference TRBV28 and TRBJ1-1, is DVKVTQSSRYLVKRTGEKVFLECVQDMDHENMFWYRQDPGLGLRLIYFSYDVKMKEKGDIPEGYSVSREKKERFSLILESASTNQTSMYLCASSKQRNRNTEAFFGQGTRLTVV.

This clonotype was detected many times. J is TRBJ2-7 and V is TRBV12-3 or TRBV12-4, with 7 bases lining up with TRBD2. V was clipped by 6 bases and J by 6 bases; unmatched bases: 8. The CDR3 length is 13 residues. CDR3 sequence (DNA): TGTGCCAGCAGCCCCGGGCCTAGCGGCGAGCAGTACTTC. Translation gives CASSPGPSGEQYF.

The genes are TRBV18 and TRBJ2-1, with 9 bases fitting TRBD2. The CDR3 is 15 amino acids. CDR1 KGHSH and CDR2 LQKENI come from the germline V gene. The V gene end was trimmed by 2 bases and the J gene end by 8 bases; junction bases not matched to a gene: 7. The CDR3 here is CASSPGGRAVYEQFF. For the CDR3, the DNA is TGTGCCAGCTCACCAGGCGGGAGGGCCGTGTATGAGCAGTTCTTC.

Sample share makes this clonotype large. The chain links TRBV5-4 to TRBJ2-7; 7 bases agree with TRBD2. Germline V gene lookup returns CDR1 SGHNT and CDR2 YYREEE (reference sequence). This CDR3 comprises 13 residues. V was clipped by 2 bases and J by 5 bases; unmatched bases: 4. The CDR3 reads CASSFSGTDEQYF. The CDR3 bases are TGTGCCAGCAGCTTCAGCGGGACCGACGAGCAGTACTTC.

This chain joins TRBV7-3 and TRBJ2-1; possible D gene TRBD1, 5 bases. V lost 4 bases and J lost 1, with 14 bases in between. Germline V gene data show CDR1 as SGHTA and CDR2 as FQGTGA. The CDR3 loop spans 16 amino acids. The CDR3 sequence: CASSSFSDSSYNEQFF. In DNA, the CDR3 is TGTGCCAGCAGCTCCTTTTCCGACAGTTCCTACAATGAGCAGTTCTTC.

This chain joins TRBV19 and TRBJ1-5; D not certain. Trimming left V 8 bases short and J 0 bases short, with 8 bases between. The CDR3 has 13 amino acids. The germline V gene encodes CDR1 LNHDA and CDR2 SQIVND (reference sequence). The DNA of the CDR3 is TGTGCCAGTTCTCAGGATAGCAATCAGCCCCAGCATTTT. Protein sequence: CASSQDSNQPQHF. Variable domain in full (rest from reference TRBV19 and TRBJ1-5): DGGITQSPKYLFRKEGQNVTLSCEQNLNHDAMYWYRQDPGQGLRLIYYSQIVNDFQKGDIAEGYSVSREKKESFPLTVTSAQKNPTAFYLCASSQDSNQPQHFGDGTRLSIL.

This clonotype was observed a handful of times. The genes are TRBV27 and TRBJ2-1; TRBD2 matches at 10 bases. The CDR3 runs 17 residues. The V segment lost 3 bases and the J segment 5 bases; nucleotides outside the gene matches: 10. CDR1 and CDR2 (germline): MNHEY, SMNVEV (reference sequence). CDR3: CASSFSLWTSGNNEQFF. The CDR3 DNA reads TGTGCCAGCAGTTTCTCCCTCTGGACTAGCGGAAACAATGAGCAGTTCTTC.

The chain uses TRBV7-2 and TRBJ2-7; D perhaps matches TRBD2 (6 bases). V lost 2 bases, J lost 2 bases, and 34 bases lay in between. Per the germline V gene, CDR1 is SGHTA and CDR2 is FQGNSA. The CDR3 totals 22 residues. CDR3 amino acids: CASSLSRWSQVWGDELTYEQYF. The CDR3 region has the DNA TGTGCCAGCAGCTTATCGAGGTGGAGCCAAGTTTGGGGGGACGAACTAACCTACGAGCAGTACTTC.